Below, 8 T cell receptor beta chains from the same sample are listed, as sequenced in a study of CD8+ T cells in alopecia areata. In each case, RNA was isolated and then reverse transcribed into cDNA as the sequencing template. Measured with immunoSEQ multiplex PCR; TCRdb has only the in-frame clones, and not every one. The sample yields about 120,000 clones, around 56% seen once. Noted treatment: oral pan-JAK inhibitor, 5-10 mg twice daily. This specimen was CD4+ T cells sorted from blood, taken at week 4, from a patient treated with tofacitinib. Receptor source: a human donor with alopecia areata.

The chain employs TRBV14 and TRBJ2-7; D gene unclear. The V and J ends lost 0 bases and 7 bases respectively, with 10 bases between them. This CDR3 has 13 residues. Germline lookup yields CDR1 SGHDN and CDR2 FVKESK. The CDR3 bases are TGTGCCAGCAGCCAAGAGGGTTACGGAGAGCAGTACTTC. It codes for CASSQEGYGEQYF.

CDR3 nucleotides: TGCAGCGCCCTACTGACAGGGCATGAGCAGTTCTTC. Amino acid sequence: CSALLTGHEQFF. This chain links TRBV29-1 with TRBJ2-1; 7 nucleotides line up with TRBD1. The CDR3 length is 12 residues. Germline loops: CDR1 SQVTM, CDR2 ANQGSEA. Trimming cost V 7 bases and J 8 bases; bases outside gene matches: 8.

This clone was recorded only once. The gene calls are TRBV30 and TRBJ2-6, with D maybe TRBD1 (6 bases). Germline V lookup: CDR1 GTSNPN, CDR2 SVGIG (reference sequence). CDR3 length: 14 residues. The V end was cut by 2 bases, the J end by 4 bases, with 9 bases between. CDR3 in amino acids: CAWSPGDGANVLTF. The CDR3 nucleotides read TGTGCCTGGAGTCCAGGGGACGGGGCCAACGTCCTGACTTTC.

CDR3 bases: TGTGCCAGCAGCCCCCAGGCGGCCTCGGGCACCGGGGAGCTGTTTTTT. This sequence encodes CASSPQAASGTGELFF. The chain has TRBV4-2 and TRBJ2-2; D uncertain. The CDR3 sequence is 16 residues long. CDR1 is LGHNA, CDR2 YNFKEQ, per germline. Trimming took off 4 bases at V and 4 bases at J, with 16 bases between the two ends.

The chain links TRBV5-1 to TRBJ1-1; D remains unclear. V lost 8 bases, J lost 0 bases, and 11 bases lay in between. CDR3 length equals 13 residues. The germline gives CDR1 SGHRS, CDR2 YFSETQ. Here the CDR3 DNA reads TGCGCCAGTCACCCCGGAATGAACACTGAAGCTTTCTTT. It is translated as CASHPGMNTEAFF. Drawing the rest from reference TRBV5-1 and TRBJ1-1, the complete variable domain is KAGVTQTPRYLIKTRGQQVTLSCSPISGHRSVSWYQQTPGQGLQFLFEYFSETQRNKGNFPGRFSGRQFSNSRSEMNVSTLELGDSALYLCASHPGMNTEAFFGQGTRLTVV.

V and J are TRBV2 and TRBJ1-5; the match to TRBD1 covers 8 bases. The germline V gene has CDR1 SNHLY and CDR2 FYNNEI. Trimming at V came to 7 bases and at J to 3 bases, leaving 5 bases not matched to a gene. CDR3 length: 14 residues. The CDR3 bases are TGTGCCAGCAAACAGGGGGTTGTCAATCAGCCCCAGCATTTT. It specifies CASKQGVVNQPQHF.

The chain uses TRBV30 and TRBJ2-2, with D uncertain. This CDR3 spans 12 amino acids. The germline V gene has CDR1 GTSNPN and CDR2 SVGIG (reference sequence). V shed 6 bases and J shed 1 base, with 6 bases lying between them. The CDR3 DNA sequence: TGTGCCTGTGGACGGAACACCGGGGAGCTGTTTTTT. Translated, it gives CACGRNTGELFF.

This clone was counted only a few times. The gene calls are TRBV5-8 and TRBJ1-2; no clear D. The length of the CDR3 is 14 residues. The germline V gene has CDR1 SGHTS and CDR2 YDEGEE. With 3 bases removed from V and 4 bases from J, the gap between germline ends came to 13 bases. The chain's CDR3 is CASSSLGSGYGYTF. CDR3 sequence (DNA): TGTGCCAGCAGCTCCTTAGGTTCGGGCTATGGCTACACCTTC.